Listed below are T cell receptor beta chains from one sample, sequenced in a study of early T cells in non-severe SARS-CoV-2 infection. TCRdb fed the 5' RACE reads into MiXCR, producing one record per CDR3 protein. The data hold some 32,000 distinct CDR3 sequences, with 4.5% to 6.5% observed a single time. Sequencing was performed on whole blood. These receptors all come from an adult who was a healthcare worker with PCR-confirmed SARS-CoV-2 infection or an uninfected control (not recorded which). CDR3s leave out the opening cysteine and the closing phenylalanine or tryptophan.

v_gene: TRBV15; CDR3aa: ATSRGDVEETQY
v_gene: TRBV18; CDR3aa: ASSPASTDTQY
v_gene: TRBV30; CDR3aa: AWDLQGTDTQY
v_gene: TRBV5-1; CDR3aa: ASSLAGDRGGEQY
v_gene: TRBV5-5; CDR3aa: ASSLKTSGSPPAKNIQY
v_gene: TRBV7-8; CDR3aa: ASSPGLADSWRANVLT
v_gene: TRBV7-6; CDR3aa: ASSAGTSRGISYEQY
v_gene: TRBV29-1; CDR3aa: SGGTSSYNEQF
v_gene: TRBV28; CDR3aa: ASSTRDRGGNEQF
v_gene: TRBV7-3; CDR3aa: ASSSLAGAGDTQY
v_gene: TRBV19; CDR3aa: ASSIGATGGEQF
v_gene: TRBV28; CDR3aa: ASRHESGRRIDTQY
v_gene: TRBV7-8; CDR3aa: ASSSDRMNTEAF
v_gene: TRBV19; CDR3aa: ASSIDPSGAEQY
v_gene: TRBV7-9; CDR3aa: ASSLPGVAYEQY
v_gene: TRBV5-4; CDR3aa: ASSPALTSGRPDTQY
v_gene: TRBV27; CDR3aa: ASGLHPSYEQY
v_gene: TRBV7-2; CDR3aa: ASSLGSANTGELF
v_gene: TRBV24-1; CDR3aa: ATSDSGTGGDYT
v_gene: TRBV7-9; CDR3aa: ASSTQSGSRDTQY
v_gene: TRBV20-1; CDR3aa: SARDGVSGNTIY
v_gene: TRBV28; CDR3aa: ASSSGGDGSYEQY
v_gene: TRBV27; CDR3aa: ASSLAGVAQPQH
v_gene: TRBV20-1; CDR3aa: SARESMTGDANYGYT
v_gene: TRBV7-6; CDR3aa: ASSLSSGFYNEQF
v_gene: TRBV7-9; CDR3aa: ASSQELGTEAF
v_gene: TRBV10-3; CDR3aa: ATSGDSYEQY
v_gene: TRBV20-1; CDR3aa: SARSRRDKNTGELF
v_gene: TRBV5-4; CDR3aa: ASSARPGTRGPETQY
v_gene: TRBV7-3; CDR3aa: ASSLIGGRGRETQY
v_gene: TRBV11-2; CDR3aa: ASSRLGQPTDTQY
v_gene: TRBV18; CDR3aa: ASSGGSSTDTQY
v_gene: TRBV5-1; CDR3aa: ASSGQSSGAYNEQF
v_gene: TRBV3-1; CDR3aa: ASSPRLAGGDTQY
v_gene: TRBV14; CDR3aa: ASSQDPSGKNRQF